One and the same sample provided the 8 T cell receptor beta chains below, sequenced in a study of T-cell memory formation after mild COVID-19. Each CDR3 protein gets one entry after TCRdb re-called the 5' RACE reads with MiXCR. The sample includes almost 350,000 distinct CDR3 sequences, 20% to 25% seen only once; the top ten take around a fifth. Sequenced sample: PBMCs or a T cell subset sorted from them (not recorded which). Every receptor here comes from a man aged 18 to 30 who had mild COVID-19 (a few samples of this study predate the infection). Cell type and time point are not known.

The J gene is TRBJ2-6, the V gene TRBV20-1; D is unclear. The CDR3 covers 13 residues. V was pared by 5 bases and J by 0 bases, with 5 bases between. Germline V lookup: CDR1 DFQATT, CDR2 SNEGSKA (reference sequence). CDR3 sequence (DNA): TGCAGTGCTCTCCACTCTGGGGCCAACGTCCTGACTTTC. Protein: CSALHSGANVLTF.

The sample holds a few counts of this clonotype. The J gene is TRBJ1-2, the V gene TRBV29-1; perhaps TRBD1 as D (6 bases). Germline CDR1 SQVTM, CDR2 ANQGSEA. This CDR3 comprises 13 residues. DNA for the CDR3: TGCAGTATCGCCGGGGGCGGTAACTATGGCTACACCTTC. It is translated as CSIAGGGNYGYTF.

The rearrangement joins TRBV5-6 to TRBJ1-6, with 8 bases aligning to TRBD1. Germline V gene data show CDR1 as SGHDT and CDR2 as YYEEEE. The ends lost 1 base at V and 10 bases at J; junction bases unmatched: 10. The CDR3 is 16 amino acids. In nucleotides, the CDR3 is TGTGCCAGCAGCTTGCCCGGACAGGGTAAAGAATCACCCCTCCACTTT. Translated, it gives CASSLPGQGKESPLHF.

This clonotype was counted between two and nine times. The chain couples TRBV18 to TRBJ1-1; possible D gene TRBD1, 5 bases. The V and J ends lost 2 bases and 3 bases respectively, with 10 bases between them. CDR3 length equals 14 residues. The germline CDR1 and CDR2 sequences are KGHSH and LQKENI. Here the CDR3 reads CASSPSWGDTEAFF. In DNA form, the CDR3 reads TGTGCCAGCTCACCAAGCTGGGGGGACACTGAAGCTTTCTTT.

This clonotype came up a few times. The chain uses TRBV5-1 and TRBJ2-5, with TRBD2 as a possible D gene (6 bases). Trimming shortened V by 5 bases and J by 5 bases, and 16 bases separated the two germline ends. The CDR3 runs to 14 residues. Germline loops: CDR1 SGHRS, CDR2 YFSETQ. CDR3 nucleotides: TGCGCCAGCAGTTCCGGGAGTCCCACGGAGACCCAGTACTTC. Protein product: CASSSGSPTETQYF.

V and J are TRBV5-1 and TRBJ1-1, with 8 bases lining up with TRBD1. The CDR3 extends over 14 amino acids. V trimming: 4 bases; J trimming: 4 bases; junction bases outside the gene matches: 6. CDR1 SGHRS and CDR2 YFSETQ come from the germline V gene. CDR3 sequence (DNA): TGCGCCAGCAGCATAAAACAGGGGGGCACTGAAGCTTTCTTT. Translation gives CASSIKQGGTEAFF.

This clonotype was counted at least ten times. This chain links TRBV6-2 or TRBV6-3 with TRBJ2-1, with no clear D. This CDR3 comprises 10 residues. The V and J ends lost 8 bases and 6 bases respectively, with 5 bases between them. CDR1 MNHEY and CDR2 SVGEGT come from the germline V gene. This CDR3 is CASGINEQFF. The CDR3 nucleotides read TGTGCCAGCGGCATCAATGAGCAGTTCTTC.

The chain uses TRBV6-2 or TRBV6-3 and TRBJ1-4; D may be TRBD1 (6 bases). Germline V gives CDR1 MNHEY, CDR2 SVGEGT. V was pared by 8 bases and J by 8 bases, with 12 bases between. The CDR3 totals 12 residues. The CDR3 DNA is TGTGCCAGCGGCGGGGGCGACGAAAAACTGTTTTTT. As protein: CASGGGDEKLFF.